Presented here are 25 T cell receptor beta chains from one specimen sequenced in a study of cytomegalovirus exposure and HLA in healthy donors. PCR was performed using 60 Vbeta and 13 Jbeta primers. Produced via immunoSEQ multiplex PCR; TCRdb's table is partial and in-frame only. The table records more than 150,000 clones, less than 90% of them present only once. The sample comprised PBMCs. These receptors all stem from a girl younger than two in good health and CMV-seronegative.

The rearrangement joins TRBV14 to TRBJ2-7; perhaps TRBD2 as D (6 bases). The V and J ends lost 4 bases and 6 bases respectively, with 13 bases between them. Per germline, CDR1 SGHDN and CDR2 FVKESK. The CDR3 is made up of 13 amino acids. The CDR3 protein is CASSLRRGGEQYF. Here the CDR3 DNA reads TGTGCCAGCAGCCTCCGTAGGGGAGGCGAGCAGTACTTC.

J is TRBJ1-3 and V is TRBV5-6; 8 bases fit TRBD1. This CDR3 contains 14 residues. Germline CDR1 SGHDT, CDR2 YYEEEE. V was clipped by 7 bases and J by 0 bases; unmatched bases: 3. CDR3 DNA: TGTGCCAGCCCGGGACAGGACTCTGGAAACACCATATATTTT. Protein sequence: CASPGQDSGNTIYF.

The chain couples TRBV15 to TRBJ1-4, with a possible D match to TRBD1 (5 bases). The CDR3 runs 14 residues. The V gene's germline CDR1 is LNHNV and CDR2 YYDKDF (reference sequence). V was pared by 0 bases and J by 7 bases, with 9 bases between. DNA for the CDR3: TGTGCCACCAGCAGAGACCAGGGTGGTGAAAAACTGTTTTTT. Its protein is CATSRDQGGEKLFF.

This chain links TRBV5-1 with TRBJ2-7; 8 bases map to TRBD2. Looked up from germline, CDR1 is SGHRS and CDR2 is YFSETQ. The CDR3 is made up of 13 amino acids. Germline trimming cut 0 bases from V and 7 bases from J; bases unmatched to any gene: 3. This CDR3 reads CASSLGSGGEQYF. As DNA, the CDR3 is TGCGCCAGCAGCTTGGGGAGCGGGGGAGAGCAGTACTTC.

The genes are TRBV25-1 and TRBJ1-4; TRBD1 agrees at 9 bases. CDR3 length equals 14 residues. V lost 4 bases and J lost 6; bases outside the gene matches: 3. CDR1 and CDR2 (germline): MGHDK, SYGVNS. CDR3 loop: CASSVRDRDEKLFF. The DNA of the CDR3 is TGTGCCAGCAGTGTCCGGGACAGGGATGAAAAACTGTTTTTT.

On this clone itself: One end of the junction varies from germline; a read error may be responsible. V gene TRBV7-9 combines with J gene TRBJ2-1; 10 bases fit TRBD2. The CDR3 runs to 19 residues. Germline values: CDR1 SEHNR, CDR2 FQNEAQ (reference sequence). CDR3 bases: TGTTCCAGCAGCCCCAGGCGGCCTTTTAATCTAGCGGGAGTGACTGAGCAGTTCTTC. Translating it yields CSSSPRRPFNLAGVTEQFF.

This clone appeared once. V usage is TRBV27 and J usage is TRBJ1-5; 7 bases fit TRBD1. Trimming cost V 6 bases and J 4 bases; bases outside gene matches: 6. This CDR3 region has 14 residues. CDR1 is MNHEY, CDR2 SMNVEV, per germline (reference sequence). The chain's CDR3 is CASRRDSTNQPQHF. In DNA form, the CDR3 reads TGTGCCAGCAGGAGGGACAGTACTAATCAGCCCCAGCATTTT.

The chain has TRBV7-2 and TRBJ1-1; a weak D match, TRBD1 (5 bases). The V end lost 2 bases, the J end lost 4 bases, and 11 bases lay between the germline ends. Germline V gives CDR1 SGHTA, CDR2 FQGNSA. The CDR3 extends over 14 amino acids. The CDR3 nucleotides read TGTGCCAGCAGCTTAATGCAGGGAAGCACTGAAGCTTTCTTT. It yields the protein CASSLMQGSTEAFF.

The chain carries TRBV30 and TRBJ2-3, with 9 bases identical to TRBD2. J lost 4 bases, V lost 3 bases, and 5 bases had no gene match. Germline CDR1 reads GTSNPN; CDR2 reads SVGIG (reference sequence). This CDR3 spans 14 amino acids. CDR3 sequence (DNA): TGTGCCTGGAGAGGGCGGGGGGGCCCAGATACGCAGTATTTT. Translated, it gives CAWRGRGGPDTQYF.

The rearrangement uses TRBV25-1 and TRBJ2-7; a weak D match, TRBD2 (5 bases). Germline assignment: CDR1 MGHDK and CDR2 SYGVNS. The V end lost 3 bases, the J end lost 10 bases, and 19 bases lay between the germline ends. The CDR3 totals 14 residues. CDR3 nucleotides: TGTGCCAGCAGTGAGCTTCTCGGGGAGCCGGGACAGTACTTC. Protein sequence: CASSELLGEPGQYF.

The CDR3 DNA follows: TGTGCCAGCAGCCGGGACAGGGGTGGCACTGAAGCTTTCTTT. This codes for CASSRDRGGTEAFF. The genes are TRBV6-1 and TRBJ1-1; 10 bases agree with TRBD1. This CDR3 contains 14 residues. Germline V gene lookup returns CDR1 MNHNS and CDR2 SASEGT. V dropped 6 bases and J dropped 4; count of bases not matched to a gene: 5.

V is TRBV7-2 and J is TRBJ2-3; TRBD2 agrees at 9 bases. This CDR3 has 17 amino acids. With V trimmed by 2 bases and J by 3 bases, 9 bases remained unmatched. The germline CDR1 and CDR2 sequences are SGHTA and FQGNSA. In DNA form, the CDR3 reads TGTGCCAGCAGCTTATTTGGGGCTAGCGGGGTGACAGATACGCAGTATTTT. Translated, it gives CASSLFGASGVTDTQYF.

This sequence joins TRBV5-4 and TRBJ2-3, with 8 bases fitting TRBD2. The CDR3 totals 15 residues. The junction had 6 bases not matched to a gene; V was cut back by 3 bases and J by 3 bases. Germline lookup yields CDR1 SGHNT and CDR2 YYREEE (reference sequence). CDR3 DNA sequence: TGTGCCAGCAGCTCGGCGGGGGGTTCAACAGATACGCAGTATTTT. It codes for CASSSAGGSTDTQYF.

The chain links TRBV4-3 to TRBJ2-2; D call uncertain. The CDR3 extends over 15 amino acids. Germline CDR1 reads LGHNA; CDR2 reads YSLEER. The V end lost 1 base, the J end lost 5 bases, and 11 bases lay between the germline ends. CDR3 sequence (DNA): TGCGCCAGCAGCCAAGTTCAAGCGCATACCGGGGAGCTGTTTTTT. Its protein is CASSQVQAHTGELFF.

The rearrangement uses TRBV13 and TRBJ2-1; D remains unclear. Germline CDR1 and CDR2: PRHDT and FYEKMQ (reference sequence). The CDR3 has 11 residues. V was shortened by 7 bases and J by 9 bases, with 10 bases between the two germline ends. The CDR3 nucleotides read TGTGCCAGCATTAGTTCGGGTGAGCAGTTCTTC. Its protein is CASISSGEQFF.

To note about this clone: In the same sample, other DNA sequences code for this CDR3. V is TRBV29-1 and J is TRBJ1-2, with TRBD1 matching 8 bases. The CDR3 has 11 residues. Trimming at V came to 6 bases and at J to 5 bases, leaving 2 bases not matched to a gene. Germline V lookup: CDR1 SQVTM, CDR2 ANQGSEA. CDR3 DNA: TGCAGCGTCCGACAGGGGTATGGCTACACCTTC. It codes for CSVRQGYGYTF.

The chain has TRBV4-3 and TRBJ2-7; TRBD2 aligns across 7 bases. The CDR3 has 13 amino acids. V was pared by 1 base and J by 5 bases, with 2 bases of the junction left unmatched. Germline values: CDR1 LGHNA, CDR2 YSLEER. The chain's CDR3 is CASSQVAGNEQYF. CDR3 DNA: TGCGCCAGCAGCCAAGTAGCGGGTAACGAGCAGTACTTC.

V usage is TRBV2 and J usage is TRBJ2-7; 14 nucleotides align to TRBD2. Germline V gives CDR1 SNHLY, CDR2 FYNNEI. Trimming at V came to 6 bases and at J to 6 bases, leaving 4 bases not matched to a gene. CDR3 length: 14 amino acids. CDR3 loop: CASRLTSGGGEQYF. In DNA form, the CDR3 reads TGTGCCAGCAGACTGACTAGCGGGGGGGGCGAGCAGTACTTC.

The V and J genes are TRBV11-1 and TRBJ1-3; D is unresolved. The CDR3 is 14 amino acids. V shed 2 bases and J shed 1 base, with 6 bases lying between them. CDR1 and CDR2 from the germline V gene are SGHAT and FQDESV (reference sequence). The chain's CDR3 is CASSLMRSGNTIYF. For the CDR3, the DNA is TGTGCCAGCAGCTTAATGAGGTCTGGAAACACCATATATTTT.

This rearrangement joins TRBV5-4 to TRBJ1-6, with 8 bases that match TRBD1. Germline CDR1 SGHNT, CDR2 YYREEE (reference sequence). The CDR3 consists of 15 residues. The J segment lost 10 bases and the V segment lost 1 base, leaving 7 bases of the junction unmatched. CDR3 amino acids: CASSLRGQVVSPLHF. CDR3 bases: TGTGCCAGCAGCTTGCGGGGACAGGTGGTATCACCCCTCCACTTT.

This clone occurred a few times. The chain carries TRBV27 and TRBJ1-1; D remains ambiguous. Germline CDR1 is MNHEY and CDR2 is SMNVEV (reference sequence). Deletions cut 2 bases from V and 3 bases from J, with 7 bases between. The CDR3 spans 13 residues. The DNA for the CDR3 is TGTGCCAGCAGTTTAGTACAGTACACTGAAGCTTTCTTT. Encoded protein: CASSLVQYTEAFF.

The chain is built from TRBV7-9 and TRBJ2-7, with 10 positions matching TRBD1. CDR1 and CDR2 (germline): SEHNR, FQNEAQ (reference sequence). This CDR3 is 13 amino acids long. V trimming: 5 bases; J trimming: 7 bases; junction bases outside the gene matches: 5. The CDR3 DNA reads TGTGCCAGCAGCGAGATGGGACAGGGGGAGCAGTACTTC. Translation gives CASSEMGQGEQYF.

The V call is TRBV2, the J call TRBJ1-2; a possible D gene is TRBD1 (6 bases). V gave up 4 bases and J gave up 4 bases, with 19 bases separating them. CDR1 is SNHLY, CDR2 FYNNEI, per germline. The CDR3 runs to 16 residues. This chain's CDR3 is CASSGTSSRGPYGYTF. The CDR3 DNA sequence: TGTGCCAGCAGTGGCACGTCCTCCAGGGGCCCCTATGGCTACACCTTC.

This clone was picked up a small number of times. The chain is built from TRBV18 and TRBJ2-5, with 12 nucleotides matching TRBD2. CDR3 length: 17 amino acids. V dropped 3 bases and J dropped 1; count of bases not matched to a gene: 6. Germline V lookup: CDR1 KGHSH, CDR2 LQKENI. The CDR3 coding sequence is TGTGCCAGCTCACCGGGACTAGCGGGCCCCCTCCAAGAGACCCAGTACTTC. It is translated as CASSPGLAGPLQETQYF.

Worth noting for this clone: Since the CDR3 does not end with the conserved phenylalanine or tryptophan, this likely comes from a read error. V usage is TRBV6-1 and J usage is TRBJ1-2, with D possibly matching TRBD1 (5 bases). Trimming removed 5 bases at V and 7 bases at J, with 14 bases between. Per the germline V gene, CDR1 is MNHNS and CDR2 is SASEGT. The CDR3 covers 13 residues. The DNA for the CDR3 is TGTGCCAGCAGTACCGGGCAGGGCAGTGGCTACACCCTC. This encodes CASSTGQGSGYTL.